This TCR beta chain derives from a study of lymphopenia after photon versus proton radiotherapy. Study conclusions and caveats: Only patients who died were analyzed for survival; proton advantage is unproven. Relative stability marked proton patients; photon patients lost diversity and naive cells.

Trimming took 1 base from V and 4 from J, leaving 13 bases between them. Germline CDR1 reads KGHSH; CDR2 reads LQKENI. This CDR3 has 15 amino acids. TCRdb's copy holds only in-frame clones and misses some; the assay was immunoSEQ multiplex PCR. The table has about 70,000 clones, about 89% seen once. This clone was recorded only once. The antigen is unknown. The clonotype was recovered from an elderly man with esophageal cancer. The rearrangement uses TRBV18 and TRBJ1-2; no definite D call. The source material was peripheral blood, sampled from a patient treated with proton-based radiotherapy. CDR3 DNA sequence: TGTGCCAGCTCACCACTAGCGCGCCCAGGCTATGGCTACACCTTC. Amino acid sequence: CASSPLARPGYGYTF.